This T cell receptor (beta chain) was identified in a study of cytomegalovirus exposure and HLA in healthy donors. PCR involved 60 Vbeta and 13 Jbeta primers. Only in-frame clones appear in the TCRdb table, and some are missing; sequencing was by immunoSEQ multiplex PCR. Of about 160,000 clones listed, roughly 84% are singletons. The sample was PBMCs. The origin of this receptor is a man between 18 and 35 years old in good health and CMV-seropositive.

The CDR3 region is CASGASGTSYEQYF. The CDR3 nucleotides are TGTGCCTCCGGGGCTAGCGGAACCTCCTACGAGCAGTACTTC. The V call is TRBV7-9, the J call TRBJ2-7; 7 bases fit TRBD2. The germline CDR1 and CDR2 sequences are SEHNR and FQNEAQ (reference sequence). With 11 bases clipped from V and 0 bases from J, the junction kept 10 bases outside the gene matches. The CDR3 runs to 14 residues.